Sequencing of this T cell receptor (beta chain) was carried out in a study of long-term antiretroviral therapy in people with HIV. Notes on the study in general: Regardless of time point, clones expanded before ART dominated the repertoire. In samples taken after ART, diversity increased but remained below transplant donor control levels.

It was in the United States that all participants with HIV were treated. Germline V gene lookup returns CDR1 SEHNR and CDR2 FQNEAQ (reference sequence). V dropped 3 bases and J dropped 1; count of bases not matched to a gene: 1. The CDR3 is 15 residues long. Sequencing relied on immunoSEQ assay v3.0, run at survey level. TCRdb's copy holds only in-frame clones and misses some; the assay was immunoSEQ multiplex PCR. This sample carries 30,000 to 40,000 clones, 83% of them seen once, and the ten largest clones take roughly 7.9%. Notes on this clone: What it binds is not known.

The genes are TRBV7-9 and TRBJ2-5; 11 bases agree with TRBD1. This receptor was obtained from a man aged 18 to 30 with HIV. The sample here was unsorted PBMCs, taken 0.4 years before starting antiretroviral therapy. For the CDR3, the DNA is TGTGCCAGCAGCTTGGGGACAGGGGGCCAAGAGACCCAGTACTTC. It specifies CASSLGTGGQETQYF.